Below, 4 T cell receptor beta chains from the same sample are listed, as sequenced in a study of T cells after yellow fever vaccination. One entry per CDR3 protein results from TCRdb running MiXCR on the 5' RACE reads. Of almost 600,000 distinct CDR3 sequences listed, about 13% are singletons. The sequenced sample was PBMCs, obtained on the day of the yellow fever booster vaccination. The receptors derive from a man younger than 40 who received the YFV17D yellow fever vaccine.

The chain links TRBV3-1 to TRBJ2-1; 12 bases agree with TRBD2. There are 16 residues in the CDR3. With 3 bases clipped from V and 7 bases from J, the junction kept 7 bases outside the gene matches. CDR1 and CDR2 from the germline V gene are LGHDT and YNNKEL (reference sequence). This chain's CDR3 is CASSHRTSGTRNEQFF. CDR3 nucleotide sequence: TGTGCCAGCAGCCACCGGACTAGCGGGACCCGGAATGAGCAGTTCTTC.

The chain is built from TRBV12-3 or TRBV12-4 and TRBJ2-2; perhaps D is TRBD1 or TRBD2 (5 bases each). V was clipped by 5 bases and J by 2 bases, with 12 bases between them. The CDR3 runs to 15 residues. The CDR3 DNA is TGTGCCAGCAGTCCGATGGGACGAAACACCGGGGAGCTGTTTTTT. Its translation is CASSPMGRNTGELFF.

This chain connects TRBV4-3 to TRBJ2-3; 8 bases fit TRBD2. Germline V gene sequence: CDR1 LGHNA, CDR2 YSLEER. V was pared by 0 bases and J by 3 bases, with 17 bases of the junction left unmatched. The CDR3 totals 20 residues. This CDR3 is CASSQEALPNRAGETDTQYF. In DNA form, the CDR3 reads TGCGCCAGCAGCCAAGAAGCCCTGCCCAATAGAGCGGGGGAAACAGATACGCAGTATTTT.

This clonotype was seen a handful of times. The rearrangement uses TRBV7-2 and TRBJ2-3; D unresolved. CDR1 is SGHTA and CDR2 is FQGNSA in the germline V gene. This CDR3 spans 16 amino acids. Deletions cut 6 bases from V and 4 bases from J, with 20 bases between. CDR3 residues: CASRLARDPRADTQYF. The CDR3 region has the DNA TGTGCCAGCAGGCTGGCACGCGACCCCCGGGCAGATACGCAGTATTTT. Supplemented by reference TRBV7-2 and TRBJ2-3, the full variable domain reads GAGVSQSPSNKVTEKGKDVELRCDPISGHTALYWYRQSLGQGLEFLIYFQGNSAPDKSGLPSDRFSAERTGGSVSTLTIQRTQQEDSAVYLCASRLARDPRADTQYFGPGTRLTVL.